Below are 11 T cell receptor beta chains sequenced from a single sample in a study of T cells of healthy individuals. TCRdb called the 5' RACE reads again in MiXCR, with one record for every CDR3 protein. The sample carries around 83,000 distinct CDR3 sequences, approximately 5.4% recorded once. Receptors originate from a female donor in good health.

This clonotype showed up many times. The gene calls are TRBV12-3 or TRBV12-4 and TRBJ1-1; tentatively, D is TRBD1 (5 bases). The V end was cut by 1 base, the J end by 5 bases, with 11 bases between. The CDR3 sequence is 14 residues long. The CDR3 region is CASSLVGRGTEAFF. DNA for the CDR3: TGTGCCAGCAGTTTAGTGGGGAGGGGTACTGAAGCTTTCTTT.

This clonotype was counted between two and nine times. V and J are TRBV12-3 or TRBV12-4 and TRBJ2-1; no reliable D call. V gave up 3 bases and J gave up 11 bases, with 11 bases separating them. The CDR3 has 12 residues. CDR3 nucleotide sequence: TGTGCCAGCAGTTTCTTGGTTACCCAGCAGTTCTTC. Translating it yields CASSFLVTQQFF.

The sample holds many counts of this clonotype. This rearrangement joins TRBV7-2 to TRBJ1-4, with D possibly TRBD1 on 6 matching bases. Trimming pared 6 bases from V and 0 bases from J, leaving 26 bases between. Germline V gene sequence: CDR1 SGHTA, CDR2 FQGNSA. CDR3 length: 20 residues. For the CDR3, the DNA is TGTGCCAGCAGACCAAAGCCGACTGGGACATCCAATGCAACTAATGAAAAACTGTTTTTT. Amino acids: CASRPKPTGTSNATNEKLFF.

This clonotype was recorded a few times. The V and J genes are TRBV4-1 and TRBJ1-3, with a possible D match to TRBD1 (5 bases). The V end was cut by 2 bases, the J end by 7 bases, with 27 bases between. CDR3 length: 19 amino acids. CDR1 is MGHRA and CDR2 is YSYEKL in the germline V gene. The CDR3 protein is CASSQPGPTRIDRGNTIYF. CDR3 coding DNA: TGCGCCAGCAGCCAACCGGGACCCACACGAATCGACCGGGGGAACACCATATATTTT.

Note on this clonotype: The CDR3 does not end in the conserved phenylalanine or tryptophan, so this is likely a read error. The rearrangement uses TRBV7-9 and TRBJ2-3; no clear D. V lost 4 bases and J lost 1, with 6 bases in between. CDR1 is SEHNR, CDR2 FQNEAQ, per germline (reference sequence). This CDR3 is built from 13 residues. CDR3 in DNA: TGTGCCAGCAGCTCACCCGGCACAGATACGCAGTATCTT. Translation gives CASSSPGTDTQYL.

This clonotype has ten or more counts. The chain couples TRBV13 to TRBJ1-2; D ambiguous. V was pared by 4 bases and J by 5 bases, with 8 bases between. Looked up from germline, CDR1 is PRHDT and CDR2 is FYEKMQ (reference sequence). The CDR3 has 12 amino acids. The CDR3 nucleotides are TGTGCCAGCAGCTCCGGCTTTTATGGCTACACCTTC. Encoded protein: CASSSGFYGYTF.

This clonotype was detected a few times. The chain employs TRBV5-1 and TRBJ2-4, with TRBD2 matching 8 bases. Germline V gene data show CDR1 as SGHRS and CDR2 as YFSETQ. Trimming took 5 bases from V and 3 from J; bases not matched to a gene: 7. CDR3 length: 15 residues. CDR3 residues: CASSYDGGGKNIQYF. The CDR3 DNA sequence: TGCGCCAGCAGTTACGACGGGGGGGGCAAAAACATTCAGTACTTC.

This clonotype was found many times. This sequence joins TRBV28 and TRBJ2-7, with a tentative D call TRBD1 (6 bases). Between the trimmed V and J ends, which lost 2 bases and 0 bases, there was a span of 11 bases. This CDR3 has 15 amino acids. From germline, CDR1 is MDHEN and CDR2 SYDVKM. The DNA for the CDR3 is TGTGCCAGCAGTTTAAACAGGGACCTCTCCTACGAGCAGTACTTC. As protein: CASSLNRDLSYEQYF.

This clonotype was seen a handful of times. The chain is built from TRBV20-1 and TRBJ1-1; maybe TRBD1 (5 bases). Germline CDR1 DFQATT, CDR2 SNEGSKA (reference sequence). Trimming pared 7 bases from V and 1 base from J, leaving 19 bases between. The CDR3 is made up of 15 amino acids. The CDR3 DNA sequence: TGCAGTGGGCTCCCGGGGGGGAACCCGAACACTGAAGCTTTCTTT. Translating it yields CSGLPGGNPNTEAFF.

The table lists this clonotype with many counts. The chain combines TRBV28 with TRBJ2-7; no firm D call. Trimming left V 2 bases short and J 3 bases short, with 14 bases between. CDR1 and CDR2 (germline): MDHEN, SYDVKM. This CDR3 has 15 amino acids. The CDR3 loop is CASSLPPSPYYEQYF. CDR3 DNA sequence: TGTGCCAGCAGTTTACCCCCCTCCCCCTACTACGAGCAGTACTTC.

Concerning this clonotype: Germline is not matched at one junction end, which may reflect a read error. The chain has TRBV28 and TRBJ2-3, with 11 positions matching TRBD2. The germline V gene encodes CDR1 MDHEN and CDR2 SYDVKM. The CDR3 sequence is 16 residues long. The CDR3 here is CSSSWGLAASTDTQYF. The DNA of the CDR3 is TGTTCCAGCAGTTGGGGACTAGCGGCCAGCACAGATACGCAGTATTTT.